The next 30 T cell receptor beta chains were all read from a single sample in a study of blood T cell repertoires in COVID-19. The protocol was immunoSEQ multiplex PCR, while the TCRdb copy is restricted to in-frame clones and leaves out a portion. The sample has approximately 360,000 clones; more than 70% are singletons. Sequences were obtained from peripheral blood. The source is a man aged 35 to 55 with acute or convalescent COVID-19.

The CDR3 region has the DNA TGTGCCAGCAGTATGTCCAGGGGGAATGAGCAGTTCTTC. This sequence encodes CASSMSRGNEQFF. This chain connects TRBV27 to TRBJ2-1; TRBD1 matches at 7 bases. CDR1 is MNHEY, CDR2 SMNVEV, per germline (reference sequence). The trim removed 5 bases at V and 7 bases at J, leaving 5 bases unmatched. There are 13 residues in the CDR3.

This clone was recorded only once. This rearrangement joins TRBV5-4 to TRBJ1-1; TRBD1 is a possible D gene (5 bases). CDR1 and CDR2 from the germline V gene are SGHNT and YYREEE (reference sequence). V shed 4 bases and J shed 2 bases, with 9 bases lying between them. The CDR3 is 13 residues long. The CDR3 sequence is CASSQGANTEAFF. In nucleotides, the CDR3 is TGTGCCAGCAGCCAGGGTGCCAACACTGAAGCTTTCTTT.

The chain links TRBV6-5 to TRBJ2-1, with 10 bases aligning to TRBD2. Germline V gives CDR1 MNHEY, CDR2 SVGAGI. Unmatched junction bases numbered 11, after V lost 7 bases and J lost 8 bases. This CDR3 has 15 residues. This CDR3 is CASTPPSGGAYEQFF. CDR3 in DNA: TGTGCCAGCACCCCCCCAAGCGGGGGGGCATATGAGCAGTTCTTC.

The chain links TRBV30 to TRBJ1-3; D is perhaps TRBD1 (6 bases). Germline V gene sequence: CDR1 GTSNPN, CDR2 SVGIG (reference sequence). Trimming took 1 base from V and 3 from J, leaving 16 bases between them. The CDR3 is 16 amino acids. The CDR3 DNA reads TGTGCCTGGAGTGCCACCGGGGGGGCTGGTGGAAACACCATATATTTT. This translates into CAWSATGGAGGNTIYF. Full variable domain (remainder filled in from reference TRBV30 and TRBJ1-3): SQTIHQWPATLVQPVGSPLSLECTVEGTSNPNLYWYRQAAGRGLQLLFYSVGIGQISSEVPQNLSASRPQDRQFILSSKKLLLSDSGFYLCAWSATGGAGGNTIYFGEGSWLTVV.

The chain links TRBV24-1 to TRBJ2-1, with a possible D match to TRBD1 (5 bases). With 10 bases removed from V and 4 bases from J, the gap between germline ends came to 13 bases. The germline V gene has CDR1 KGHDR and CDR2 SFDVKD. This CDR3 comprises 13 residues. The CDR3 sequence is CATEDGAYNEQFF. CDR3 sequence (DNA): TGTGCCACTGAGGATGGGGCTTACAATGAGCAGTTCTTC.

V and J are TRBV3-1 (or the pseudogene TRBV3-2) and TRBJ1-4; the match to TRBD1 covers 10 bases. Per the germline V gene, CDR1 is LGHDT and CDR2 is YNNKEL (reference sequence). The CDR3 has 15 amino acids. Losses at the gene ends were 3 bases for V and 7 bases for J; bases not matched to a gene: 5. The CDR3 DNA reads TGTGCCAGCAGCCACCGGGACAGGGGCTTTGAAAAACTGTTTTTT. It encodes CASSHRDRGFEKLFF.

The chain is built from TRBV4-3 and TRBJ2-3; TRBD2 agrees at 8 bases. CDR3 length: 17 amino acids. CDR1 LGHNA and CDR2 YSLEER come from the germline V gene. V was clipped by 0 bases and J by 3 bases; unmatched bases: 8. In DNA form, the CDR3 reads TGCGCCAGCAGCCAAGATTTTACTAGCGGCGGGACAGATACGCAGTATTTT. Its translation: CASSQDFTSGGTDTQYF.

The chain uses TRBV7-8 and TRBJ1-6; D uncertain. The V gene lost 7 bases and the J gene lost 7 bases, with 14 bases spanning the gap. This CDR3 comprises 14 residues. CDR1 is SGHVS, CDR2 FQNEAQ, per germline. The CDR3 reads CASTITRRNSPLHF. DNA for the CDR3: TGTGCCAGCACCATTACCCGTCGGAATTCACCCCTCCACTTT. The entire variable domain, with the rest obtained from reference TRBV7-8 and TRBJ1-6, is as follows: GAGVSQSPRYKVAKRGQDVALRCDPISGHVSLFWYQQALGQGPEFLTYFQNEAQLDKSGLPSDRFFAERPEGSVSTLKIQRTQQEDSAVYLCASTITRRNSPLHFGNGTRLTVT.

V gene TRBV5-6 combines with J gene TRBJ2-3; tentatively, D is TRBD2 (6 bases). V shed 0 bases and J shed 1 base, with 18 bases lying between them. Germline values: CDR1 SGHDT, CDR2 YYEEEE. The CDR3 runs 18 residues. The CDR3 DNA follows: TGTGCCAGCAGCTTGGCCTTGGGTAGGGAGGTGGGCACAGATACGCAGTATTTT. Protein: CASSLALGREVGTDTQYF.

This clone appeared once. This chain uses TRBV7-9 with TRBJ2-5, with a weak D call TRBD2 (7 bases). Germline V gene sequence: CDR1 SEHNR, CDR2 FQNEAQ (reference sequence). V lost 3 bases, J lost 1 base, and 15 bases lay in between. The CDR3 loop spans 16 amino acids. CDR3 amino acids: CASSLRGGVFQETQYF. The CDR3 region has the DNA TGTGCCAGCAGCTTGAGGGGGGGAGTCTTCCAAGAGACCCAGTACTTC.

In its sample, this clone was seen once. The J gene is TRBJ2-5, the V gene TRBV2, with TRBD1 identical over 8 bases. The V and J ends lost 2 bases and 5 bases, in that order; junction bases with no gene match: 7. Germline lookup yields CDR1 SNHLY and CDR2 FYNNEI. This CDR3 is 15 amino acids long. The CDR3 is CASSEWTGSGETQYF. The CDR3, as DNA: TGTGCCAGCAGTGAATGGACAGGGTCGGGGGAGACCCAGTACTTC.

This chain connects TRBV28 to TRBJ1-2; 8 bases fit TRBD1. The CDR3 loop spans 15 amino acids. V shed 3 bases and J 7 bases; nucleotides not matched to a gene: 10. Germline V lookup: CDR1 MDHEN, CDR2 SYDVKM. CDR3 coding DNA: TGTGCCAGCAGTTTGTTACCTACAGGGGGTGGTGGCTACACCTTC. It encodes CASSLLPTGGGGYTF.

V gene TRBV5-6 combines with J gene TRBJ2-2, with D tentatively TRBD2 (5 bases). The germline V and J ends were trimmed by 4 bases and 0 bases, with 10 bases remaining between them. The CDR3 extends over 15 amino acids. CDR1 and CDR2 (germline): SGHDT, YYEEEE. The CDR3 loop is CASSPFGTNTGELFF. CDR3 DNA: TGTGCCAGCAGCCCGTTCGGGACGAACACCGGGGAGCTGTTTTTT.

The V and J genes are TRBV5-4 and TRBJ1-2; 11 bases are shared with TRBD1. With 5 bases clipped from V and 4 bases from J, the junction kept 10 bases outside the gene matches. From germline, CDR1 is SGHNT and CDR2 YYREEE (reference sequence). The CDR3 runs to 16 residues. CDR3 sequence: CASRSGGTGGTYGYTF. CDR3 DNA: TGTGCCAGCAGATCTGGTGGGACAGGGGGTACCTATGGCTACACCTTC.

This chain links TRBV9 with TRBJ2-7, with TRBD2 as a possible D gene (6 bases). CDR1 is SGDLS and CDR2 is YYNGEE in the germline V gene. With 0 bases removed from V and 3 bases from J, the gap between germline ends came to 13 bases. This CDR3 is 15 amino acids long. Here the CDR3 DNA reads TGTGCCAGCAGCGTAGCAGGGCTCGGGGGCTACGAGCAGTACTTC. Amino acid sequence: CASSVAGLGGYEQYF.

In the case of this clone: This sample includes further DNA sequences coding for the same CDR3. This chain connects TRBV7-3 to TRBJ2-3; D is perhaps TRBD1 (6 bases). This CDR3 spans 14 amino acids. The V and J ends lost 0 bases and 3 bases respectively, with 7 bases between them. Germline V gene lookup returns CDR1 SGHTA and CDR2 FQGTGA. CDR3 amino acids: CASSLTGGTDTQYF. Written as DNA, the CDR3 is TGTGCCAGCAGCTTAACAGGGGGTACAGATACGCAGTATTTT. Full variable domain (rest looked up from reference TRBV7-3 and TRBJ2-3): GAGVSQTPSNKVTEKGKYVELRCDPISGHTALYWYRQSLGQGPEFLIYFQGTGAADDSGLPNDRFFAVRPEGSVSTLKIQRTERGDSAVYLCASSLTGGTDTQYFGPGTRLTVL.

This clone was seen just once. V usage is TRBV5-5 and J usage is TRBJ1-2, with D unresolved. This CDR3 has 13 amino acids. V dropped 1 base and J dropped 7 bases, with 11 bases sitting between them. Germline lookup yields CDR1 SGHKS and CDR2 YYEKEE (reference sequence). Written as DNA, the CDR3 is TGTGCCAGCAGCTTGATGCGGGAATCTGGCTACACCTTC. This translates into CASSLMRESGYTF.

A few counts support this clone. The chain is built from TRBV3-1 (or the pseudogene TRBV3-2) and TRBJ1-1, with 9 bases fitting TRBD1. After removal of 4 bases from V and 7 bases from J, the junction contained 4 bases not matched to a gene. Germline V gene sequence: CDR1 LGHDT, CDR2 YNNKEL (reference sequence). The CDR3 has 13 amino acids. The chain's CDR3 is CASSPGTGREAFF. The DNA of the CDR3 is TGTGCCAGCAGCCCCGGGACAGGGCGTGAAGCTTTCTTT.

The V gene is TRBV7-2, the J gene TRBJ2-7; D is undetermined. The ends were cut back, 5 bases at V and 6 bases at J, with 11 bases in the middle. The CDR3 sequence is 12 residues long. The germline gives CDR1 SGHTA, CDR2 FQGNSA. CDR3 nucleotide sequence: TGTGCCAGCAGCCCCCGTCTCGGCGAGCAGTACTTC. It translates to CASSPRLGEQYF.

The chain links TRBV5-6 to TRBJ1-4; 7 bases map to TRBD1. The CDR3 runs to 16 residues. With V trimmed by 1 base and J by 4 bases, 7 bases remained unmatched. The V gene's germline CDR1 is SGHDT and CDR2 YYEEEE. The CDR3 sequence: CASSLKTGQFNEKLFF. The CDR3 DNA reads TGTGCCAGCAGCTTGAAGACGGGACAGTTTAATGAAAAACTGTTTTTT.

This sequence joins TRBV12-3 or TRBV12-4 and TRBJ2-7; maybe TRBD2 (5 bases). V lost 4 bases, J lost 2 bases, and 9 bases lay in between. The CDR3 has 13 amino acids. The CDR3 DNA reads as TGTGCCAGCAGTTCGGACTTAACCTACGAGCAGTACTTC. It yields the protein CASSSDLTYEQYF.

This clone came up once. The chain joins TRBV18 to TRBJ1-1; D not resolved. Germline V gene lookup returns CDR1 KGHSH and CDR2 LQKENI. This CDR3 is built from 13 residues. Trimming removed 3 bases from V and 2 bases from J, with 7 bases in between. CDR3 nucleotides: TGTGCCAGCTCACCCCAAACAAACACTGAAGCTTTCTTT. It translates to CASSPQTNTEAFF.

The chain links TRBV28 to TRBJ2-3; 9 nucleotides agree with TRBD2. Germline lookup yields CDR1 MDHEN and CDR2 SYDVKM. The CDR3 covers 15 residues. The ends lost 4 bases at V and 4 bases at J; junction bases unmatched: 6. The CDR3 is CASSYRGGASDTQYF. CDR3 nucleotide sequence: TGTGCCAGCAGTTACCGCGGGGGGGCCTCAGATACGCAGTATTTT. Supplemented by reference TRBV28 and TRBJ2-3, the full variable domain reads DVKVTQSSRYLVKRTGEKVFLECVQDMDHENMFWYRQDPGLGLRLIYFSYDVKMKEKGDIPEGYSVSREKKERFSLILESASTNQTSMYLCASSYRGGASDTQYFGPGTRLTVL.

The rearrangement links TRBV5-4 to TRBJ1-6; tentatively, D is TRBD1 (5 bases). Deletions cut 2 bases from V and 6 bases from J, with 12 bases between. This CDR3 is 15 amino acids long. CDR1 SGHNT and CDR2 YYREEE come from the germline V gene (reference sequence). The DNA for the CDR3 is TGTGCCAGCAGCTTAGGGAGGGGAGTTAATTCACCCCTCCACTTT. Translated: CASSLGRGVNSPLHF.

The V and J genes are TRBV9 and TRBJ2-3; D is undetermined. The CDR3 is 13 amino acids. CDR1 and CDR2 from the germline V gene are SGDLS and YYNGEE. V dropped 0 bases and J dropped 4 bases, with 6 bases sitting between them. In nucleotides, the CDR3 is TGTGCCAGCAGCGTAGACTTGCCAGATACGCAGTATTTT. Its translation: CASSVDLPDTQYF.

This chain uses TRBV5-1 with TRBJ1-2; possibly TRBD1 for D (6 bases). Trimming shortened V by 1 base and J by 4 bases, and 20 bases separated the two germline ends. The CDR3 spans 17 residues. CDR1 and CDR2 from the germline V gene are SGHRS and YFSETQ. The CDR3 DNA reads TGCGCCAGCAGCTTGTCCCCCGAACAGGGTCTAGCCTATGGCTACACCTTC. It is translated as CASSLSPEQGLAYGYTF.

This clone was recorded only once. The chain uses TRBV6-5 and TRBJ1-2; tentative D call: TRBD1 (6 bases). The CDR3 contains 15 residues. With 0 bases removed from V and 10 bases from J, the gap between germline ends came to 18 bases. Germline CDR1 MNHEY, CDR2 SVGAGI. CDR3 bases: TGTGCCAGCAGTTACTCGATCTCCTATGACAGGCCCTACACCTTC. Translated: CASSYSISYDRPYTF.

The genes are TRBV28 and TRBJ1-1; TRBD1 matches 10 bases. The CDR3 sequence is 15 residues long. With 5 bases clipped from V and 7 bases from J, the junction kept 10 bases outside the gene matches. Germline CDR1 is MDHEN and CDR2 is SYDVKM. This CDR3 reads CASSGTTGGGFEAFF. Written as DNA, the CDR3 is TGTGCCAGCAGTGGGACGACAGGGGGCGGCTTTGAAGCTTTCTTT.

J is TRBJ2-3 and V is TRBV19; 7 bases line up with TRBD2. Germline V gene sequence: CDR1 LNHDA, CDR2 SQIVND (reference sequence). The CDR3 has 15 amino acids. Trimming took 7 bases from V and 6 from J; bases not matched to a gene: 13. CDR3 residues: CASTQASGIFDTQYF. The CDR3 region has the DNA TGTGCCAGTACACAGGCTAGCGGTATCTTCGATACGCAGTATTTT.

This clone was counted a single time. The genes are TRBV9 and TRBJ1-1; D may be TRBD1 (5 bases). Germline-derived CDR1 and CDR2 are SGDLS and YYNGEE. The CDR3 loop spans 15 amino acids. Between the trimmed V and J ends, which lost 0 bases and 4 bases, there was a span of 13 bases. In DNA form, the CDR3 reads TGTGCCAGCAGCGTAGCTTTTGGGGGGATCACTGAAGCTTTCTTT. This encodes CASSVAFGGITEAFF.